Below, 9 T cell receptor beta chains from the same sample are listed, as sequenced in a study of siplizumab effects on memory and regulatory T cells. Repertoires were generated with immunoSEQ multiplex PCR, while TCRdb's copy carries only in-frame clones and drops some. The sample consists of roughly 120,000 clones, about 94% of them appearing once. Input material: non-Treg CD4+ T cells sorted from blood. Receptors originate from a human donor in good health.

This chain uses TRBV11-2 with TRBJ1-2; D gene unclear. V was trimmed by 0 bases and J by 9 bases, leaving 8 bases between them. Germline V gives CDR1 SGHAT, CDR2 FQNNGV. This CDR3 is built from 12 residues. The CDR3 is CASSLEGRRYTF. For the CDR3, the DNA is TGTGCCAGCAGCTTAGAAGGGCGGCGCTACACCTTC.

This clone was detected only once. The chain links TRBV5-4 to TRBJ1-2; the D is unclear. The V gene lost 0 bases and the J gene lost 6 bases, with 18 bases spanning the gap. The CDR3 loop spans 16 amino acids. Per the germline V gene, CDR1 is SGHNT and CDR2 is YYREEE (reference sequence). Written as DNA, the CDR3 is TGTGCCAGCAGCTTGGACGAGCTTCCGGGGTACGATGGCTACACCTTC. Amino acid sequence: CASSLDELPGYDGYTF.

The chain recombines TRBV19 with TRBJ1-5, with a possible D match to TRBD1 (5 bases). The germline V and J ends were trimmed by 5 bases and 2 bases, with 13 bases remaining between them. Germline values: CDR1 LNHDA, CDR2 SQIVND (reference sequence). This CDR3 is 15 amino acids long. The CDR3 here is CASSGGIIRNQPQHF. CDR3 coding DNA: TGTGCCAGTAGTGGGGGAATTATACGCAATCAGCCCCAGCATTTT.

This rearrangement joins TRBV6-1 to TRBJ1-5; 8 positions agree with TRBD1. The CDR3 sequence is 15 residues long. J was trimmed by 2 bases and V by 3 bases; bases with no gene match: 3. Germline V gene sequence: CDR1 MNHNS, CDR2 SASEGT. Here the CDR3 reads CASSDQGAGNQPQHF. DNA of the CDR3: TGTGCCAGCAGTGACCAGGGGGCGGGCAATCAGCCCCAGCATTTT.

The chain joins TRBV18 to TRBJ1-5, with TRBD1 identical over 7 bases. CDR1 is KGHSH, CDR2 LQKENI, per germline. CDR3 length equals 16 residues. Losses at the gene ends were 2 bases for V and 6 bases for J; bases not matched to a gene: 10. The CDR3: CASSPNGRGQVQPQHF. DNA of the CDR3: TGTGCCAGCTCACCAAATGGTAGGGGGCAGGTTCAGCCCCAGCATTTT.

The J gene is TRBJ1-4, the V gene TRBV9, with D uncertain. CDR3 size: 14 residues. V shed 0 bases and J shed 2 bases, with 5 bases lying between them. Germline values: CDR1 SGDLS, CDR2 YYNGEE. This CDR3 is CASSVGGTNEKLFF. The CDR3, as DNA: TGTGCCAGCAGCGTAGGGGGTACTAATGAAAAACTGTTTTTT. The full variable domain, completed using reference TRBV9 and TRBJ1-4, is DSGVTQTPKHLITATGQRVTLRCSPRSGDLSVYWYQQSLDQGLQFLIQYYNGEERAKGNILERFSAQQFPDLHSELNLSSLELGDSALYFCASSVGGTNEKLFFGSGTQLSVL.

Here the CDR3 reads CASSNEDRVGTDTQYF. In DNA, the CDR3 is TGTGCCAGCAGTAACGAGGACAGGGTCGGCACAGATACGCAGTATTTT. V is TRBV6-6 and J is TRBJ2-3, with 8 bases aligning to TRBD1. This CDR3 has 16 amino acids. Germline values: CDR1 MNHNY, CDR2 SVGAGI (reference sequence). Trimming cost V 5 bases and J 1 base; bases outside gene matches: 8.

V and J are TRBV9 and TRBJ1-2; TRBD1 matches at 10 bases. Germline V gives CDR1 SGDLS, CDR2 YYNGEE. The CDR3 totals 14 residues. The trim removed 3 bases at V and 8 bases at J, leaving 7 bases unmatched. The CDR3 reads CASSAIDRGRGYTF. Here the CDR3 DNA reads TGTGCCAGCAGCGCAATTGACAGGGGGCGAGGCTACACCTTC.

CDR3: CAWSTGDRRKAFF. Here the CDR3 DNA reads TGTGCCTGGTCCACAGGGGATCGGCGGAAAGCTTTCTTT. The chain carries TRBV30 and TRBJ1-1, with TRBD1 matching 7 bases. J gave up 9 bases and V 5 bases, and 12 bases lay outside the gene matches. Per germline, CDR1 GTSNPN and CDR2 SVGIG (reference sequence). There are 13 residues in the CDR3.